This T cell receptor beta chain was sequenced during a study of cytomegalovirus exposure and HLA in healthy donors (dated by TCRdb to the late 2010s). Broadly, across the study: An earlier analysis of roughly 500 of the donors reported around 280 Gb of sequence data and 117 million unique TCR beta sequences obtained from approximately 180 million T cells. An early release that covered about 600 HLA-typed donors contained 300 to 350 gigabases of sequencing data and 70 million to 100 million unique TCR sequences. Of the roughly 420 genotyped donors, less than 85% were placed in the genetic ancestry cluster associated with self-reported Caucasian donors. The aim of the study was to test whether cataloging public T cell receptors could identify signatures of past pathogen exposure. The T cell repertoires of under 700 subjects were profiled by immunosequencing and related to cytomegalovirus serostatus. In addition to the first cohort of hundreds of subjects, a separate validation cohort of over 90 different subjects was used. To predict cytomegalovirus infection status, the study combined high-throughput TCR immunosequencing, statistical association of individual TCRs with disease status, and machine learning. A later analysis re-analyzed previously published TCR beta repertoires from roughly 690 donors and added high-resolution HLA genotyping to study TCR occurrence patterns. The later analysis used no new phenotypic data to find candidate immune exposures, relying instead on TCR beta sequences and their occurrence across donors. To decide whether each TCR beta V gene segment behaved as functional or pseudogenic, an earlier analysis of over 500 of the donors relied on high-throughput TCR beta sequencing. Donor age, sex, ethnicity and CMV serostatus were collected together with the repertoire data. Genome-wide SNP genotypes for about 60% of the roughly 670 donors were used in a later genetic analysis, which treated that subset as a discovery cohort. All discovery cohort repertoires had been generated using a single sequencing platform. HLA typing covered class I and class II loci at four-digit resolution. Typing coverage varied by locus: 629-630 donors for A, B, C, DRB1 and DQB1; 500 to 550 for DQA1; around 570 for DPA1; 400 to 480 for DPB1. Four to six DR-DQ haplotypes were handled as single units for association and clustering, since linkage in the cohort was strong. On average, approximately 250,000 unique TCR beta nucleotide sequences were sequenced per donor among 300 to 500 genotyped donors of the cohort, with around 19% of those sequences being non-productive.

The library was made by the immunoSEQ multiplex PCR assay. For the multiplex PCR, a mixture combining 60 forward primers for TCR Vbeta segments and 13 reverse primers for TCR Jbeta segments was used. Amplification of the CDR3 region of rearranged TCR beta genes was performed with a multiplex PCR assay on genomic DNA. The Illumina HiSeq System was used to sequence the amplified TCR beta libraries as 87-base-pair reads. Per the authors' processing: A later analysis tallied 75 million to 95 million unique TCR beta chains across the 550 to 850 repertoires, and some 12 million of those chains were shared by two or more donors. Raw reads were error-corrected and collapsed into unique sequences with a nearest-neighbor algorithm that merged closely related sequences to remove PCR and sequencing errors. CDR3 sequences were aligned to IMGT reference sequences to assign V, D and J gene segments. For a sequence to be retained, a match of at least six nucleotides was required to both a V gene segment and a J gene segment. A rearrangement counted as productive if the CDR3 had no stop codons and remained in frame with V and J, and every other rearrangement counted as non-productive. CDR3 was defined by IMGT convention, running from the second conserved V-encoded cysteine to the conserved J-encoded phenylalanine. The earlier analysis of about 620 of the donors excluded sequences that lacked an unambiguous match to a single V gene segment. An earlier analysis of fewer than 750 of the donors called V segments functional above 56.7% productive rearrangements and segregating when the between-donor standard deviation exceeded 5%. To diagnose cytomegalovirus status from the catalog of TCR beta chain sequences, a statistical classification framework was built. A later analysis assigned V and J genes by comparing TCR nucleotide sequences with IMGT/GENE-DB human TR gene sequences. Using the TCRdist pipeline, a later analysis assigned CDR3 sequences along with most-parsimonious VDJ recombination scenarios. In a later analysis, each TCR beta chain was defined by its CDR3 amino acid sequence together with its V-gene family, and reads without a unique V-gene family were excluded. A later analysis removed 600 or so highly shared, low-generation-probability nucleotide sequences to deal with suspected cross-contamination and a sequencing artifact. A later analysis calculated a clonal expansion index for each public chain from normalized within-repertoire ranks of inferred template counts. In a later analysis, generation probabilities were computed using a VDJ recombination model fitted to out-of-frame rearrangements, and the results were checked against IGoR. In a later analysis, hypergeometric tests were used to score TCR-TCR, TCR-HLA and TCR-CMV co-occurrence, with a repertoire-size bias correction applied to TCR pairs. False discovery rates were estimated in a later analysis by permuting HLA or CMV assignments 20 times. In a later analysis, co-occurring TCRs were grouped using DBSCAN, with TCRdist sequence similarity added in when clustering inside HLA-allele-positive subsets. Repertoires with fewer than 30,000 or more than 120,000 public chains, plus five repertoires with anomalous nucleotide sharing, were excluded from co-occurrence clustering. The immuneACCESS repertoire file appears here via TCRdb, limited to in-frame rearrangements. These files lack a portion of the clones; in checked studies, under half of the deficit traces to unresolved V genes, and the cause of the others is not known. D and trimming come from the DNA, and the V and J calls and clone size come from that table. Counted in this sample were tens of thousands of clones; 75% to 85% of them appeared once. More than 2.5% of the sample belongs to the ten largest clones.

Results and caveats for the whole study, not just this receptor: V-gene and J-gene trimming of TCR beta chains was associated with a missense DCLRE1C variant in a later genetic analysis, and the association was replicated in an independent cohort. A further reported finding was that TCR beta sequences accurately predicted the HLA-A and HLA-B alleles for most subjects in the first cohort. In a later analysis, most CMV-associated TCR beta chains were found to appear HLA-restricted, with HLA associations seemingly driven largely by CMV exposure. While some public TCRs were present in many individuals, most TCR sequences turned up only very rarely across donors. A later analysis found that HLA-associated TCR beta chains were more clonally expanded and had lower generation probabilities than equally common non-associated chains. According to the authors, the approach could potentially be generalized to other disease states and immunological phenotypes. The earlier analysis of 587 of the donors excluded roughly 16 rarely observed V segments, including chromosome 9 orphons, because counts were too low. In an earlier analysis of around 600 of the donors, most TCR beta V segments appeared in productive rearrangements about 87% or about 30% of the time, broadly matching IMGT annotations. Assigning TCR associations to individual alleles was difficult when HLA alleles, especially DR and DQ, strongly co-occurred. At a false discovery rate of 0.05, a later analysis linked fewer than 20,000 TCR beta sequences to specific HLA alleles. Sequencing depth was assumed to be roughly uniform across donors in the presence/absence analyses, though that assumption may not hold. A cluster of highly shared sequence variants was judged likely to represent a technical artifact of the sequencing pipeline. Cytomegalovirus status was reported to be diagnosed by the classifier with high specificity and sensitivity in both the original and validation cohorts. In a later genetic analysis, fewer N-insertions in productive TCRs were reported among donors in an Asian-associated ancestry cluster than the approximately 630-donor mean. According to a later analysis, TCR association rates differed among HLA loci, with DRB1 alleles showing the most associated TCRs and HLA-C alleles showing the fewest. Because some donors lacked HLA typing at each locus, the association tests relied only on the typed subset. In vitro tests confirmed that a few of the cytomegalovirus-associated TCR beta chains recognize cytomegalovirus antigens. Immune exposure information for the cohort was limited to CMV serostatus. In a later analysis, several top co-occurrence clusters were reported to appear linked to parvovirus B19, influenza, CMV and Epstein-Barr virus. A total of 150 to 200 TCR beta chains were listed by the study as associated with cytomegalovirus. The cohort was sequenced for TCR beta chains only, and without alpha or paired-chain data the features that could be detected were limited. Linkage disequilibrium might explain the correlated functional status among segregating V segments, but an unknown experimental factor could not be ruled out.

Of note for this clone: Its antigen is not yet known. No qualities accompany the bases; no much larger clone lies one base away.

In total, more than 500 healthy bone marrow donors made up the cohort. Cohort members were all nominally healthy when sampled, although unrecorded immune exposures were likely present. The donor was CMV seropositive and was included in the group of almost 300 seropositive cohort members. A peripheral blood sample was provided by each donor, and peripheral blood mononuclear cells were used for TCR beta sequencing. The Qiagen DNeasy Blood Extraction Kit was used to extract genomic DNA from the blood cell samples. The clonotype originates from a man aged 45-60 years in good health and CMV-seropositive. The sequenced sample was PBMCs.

The bases are TGTGCCTGGAGTGTACTAATGACCACATCGCTTGGGGAGCAGTACTTC. The translation is CAWSVLMTTSLGEQYF. This chain is built from TRBV30 and TRBJ2-7, with the D gene uncertain. The germline V gene (reference sequence) provides CDR1 GTSNPN and CDR2 SVGIG. At the junction V is shortened by 0 bases and J by 7 bases, with 22 bases in between. The CDR3 measures 16 amino acids from cysteine to phenylalanine. This entry keeps only the CDR3 DNA: 48 bases, framed from base 1.